The clone carrying this T cell receptor (beta chain) was picked up many times. Its target is not known. This record comes from a study of T-cell reconstitution after alpha-beta-depleted transplantation in children. Regarding the study as a whole: From newly produced T cells came most of the T-cell counts and diversity one year after transplant. Approximately two months post-transplant, alpha-beta T cells reportedly originated from several hundred expanded graft clones.

During its preparation, the TCRbeta library received unique molecular identifiers. TCRdb independently ran MiXCR on the PCR reads; one entry per CDR3 protein. This sample yields hundreds of thousands of distinct CDR3 sequences, of which less than 15% are seen a single time; 0.79% belongs to the top ten. Here the sequenced sample was PBMCs, taken before TCRalphabeta/CD19-depleted stem cell transplant. The source of this sequence is a girl aged 2-10 years with congenital amegakaryocytic thrombocytopenia, due to receive a stem cell transplant.

CDR3: CASSQIPSLIPRHTQYF. The CDR3 DNA follows: TGCGCCAGCAGCCAAATACCCTCCCTCATCCCCCGGCATACGCAGTATTTT. This chain uses TRBV4-1 with TRBJ2-3, with unresolved D. The V gene's germline CDR1 is MGHRA and CDR2 YSYEKL. Trimming pared 2 bases from V and 7 bases from J, leaving 22 bases between. The CDR3 extends over 17 amino acids.